Below, one TCR beta chain is given with its context. Its antigen is as yet unknown. This entry belongs to a study of cytomegalovirus exposure and HLA in healthy donors. Study conclusions and caveats: Because they were indistinguishable, some V segments, including TRBV6-2 and TRBV6-3, were excluded. It was reported in a later analysis that an Asian-associated ancestry cluster showed fewer N-insertions than the approximately 700-donor mean.

Germline CDR1 and CDR2: SGHNT and YYREEE (reference sequence). CDR3 size: 15 residues. V gave up 4 bases and J gave up 6 bases, with 14 bases separating them. The PCR was carried out with 60 Vbeta primers and 13 Jbeta primers. Data came from immunoSEQ multiplex PCR; TCRdb stores just in-frame clones and leaves some out. Of fewer than 250,000 clones listed, about 90% are singletons. This TCR was sampled from a man aged 25 to 40 in good health and CMV-seronegative. The rearrangement uses TRBV5-4 and TRBJ1-6; weak D call: TRBD1 (6 bases). Sequenced input: PBMCs. In DNA, the CDR3 is TGTGCCAGCAGCAGGGACATCTCCCTTAATTCACCCCTCCACTTT. It specifies CASSRDISLNSPLHF.